The entry that follows covers one T cell receptor (beta chain) sequence. The antigen is not known. Profiled with immunoSEQ multiplex PCR; TCRdb holds only in-frame clones, not every one. Here the sample spans roughly 330,000 clones, 75% to 90% being singletons. With 0 bases removed from V and 3 bases from J, the gap between germline ends came to 12 bases. CDR1 is SQVTM, CDR2 ANQGSEA, per germline. This CDR3 is 14 amino acids long. The data derive from a study of cytomegalovirus exposure and HLA in healthy donors. Points from the study as a whole: The investigators catalogued 150 or so TCR beta chains as cytomegalovirus-associated. The study found most TCR sequences rare, yet found some public TCRs in many donors. In vitro testing confirmed three CMV-associated chains as specific for CMV antigens. Within the 120 validation repertoires, first-cohort TCR clusters tended to co-occur, according to a later analysis.

J is TRBJ2-7 and V is TRBV29-1; D perhaps matches TRBD1 (6 bases). The clonotype comes from a woman in her 30s in good health and CMV-seropositive. Sequenced: PBMCs. The CDR3 region has the DNA TGCAGCGTTGAAGATAGGACCAGGGGCTACGAGCAGTACTTC. This codes for CSVEDRTRGYEQYF.